Shown below are 9 T cell receptor beta chains from a single sample sequenced in a study of cytotoxic CD8 clonotypes in ibrutinib-treated CLL. Clones were sequenced by immunoSEQ multiplex PCR, and TCRdb holds only the in-frame ones, with some missing. The sample lists some 300,000 clones; roughly 85% were seen once. The sample in question was PBMCs, obtained before ibrutinib treatment. The receptor source for this set is a human donor with chronic lymphocytic leukemia.

The chain couples TRBV5-1 to TRBJ1-5, with D possibly matching TRBD1 (6 bases). Germline loops: CDR1 SGHRS, CDR2 YFSETQ. Trimming left V 1 base short and J 4 bases short, with 12 bases between. The CDR3 is 15 amino acids. The CDR3 DNA reads TGCGCCAGCAGCTTGTCCACAGGGCCGAATCAGCCCCAGCATTTT. Amino acids: CASSLSTGPNQPQHF.

About this clone: This sample includes further DNA sequences coding for the same CDR3. This chain uses TRBV9 with TRBJ2-1; 7 bases fit TRBD1. This CDR3 comprises 15 residues. With 0 bases clipped from V and 1 base from J, the junction kept 1 base outside the gene matches. Germline values: CDR1 SGDLS, CDR2 YYNGEE. CDR3 sequence reads: CASSVGTGSYNEQFF. CDR3 coding DNA: TGTGCCAGCAGCGTAGGGACAGGATCCTACAATGAGCAGTTCTTC. Combining the CDR3 with reference TRBV9 and TRBJ2-1 gives the whole variable domain DSGVTQTPKHLITATGQRVTLRCSPRSGDLSVYWYQQSLDQGLQFLIQYYNGEERAKGNILERFSAQQFPDLHSELNLSSLELGDSALYFCASSVGTGSYNEQFFGPGTRLTVL.

The rearrangement uses TRBV7-9 and TRBJ2-7, with D uncertain. Trimming removed 5 bases at V and 0 bases at J, with 8 bases between. The CDR3 sequence is 13 residues long. CDR1 and CDR2 from the germline V gene are SEHNR and FQNEAQ (reference sequence). The CDR3 region is CASSPPGSYEQYF. For the CDR3, the DNA is TGTGCCAGCAGCCCCCCGGGCTCCTACGAGCAGTACTTC. The entire variable domain, with the rest obtained from reference TRBV7-9 and TRBJ2-7, is as follows: DTGVSQNPRHKITKRGQNVTFRCDPISEHNRLYWYRQTLGQGPEFLTYFQNEAQLEKSRLLSDRFSAERPKGSFSTLEIQRTEQGDSAMYLCASSPPGSYEQYFGPGTRLTVT.

The chain has TRBV6-5 and TRBJ2-1; 14 nucleotides line up with TRBD2. Germline assignment: CDR1 MNHEY and CDR2 SVGAGI. The CDR3 contains 14 residues. V shed 6 bases and J 7 bases; nucleotides not matched to a gene: 2. The CDR3 sequence: CASRRTSGRNEQFF. The CDR3 nucleotides are TGTGCCAGCAGAAGGACTAGCGGGAGGAATGAGCAGTTCTTC.

The chain recombines TRBV5-4 with TRBJ1-1; D unclear. Germline V gene data show CDR1 as SGHNT and CDR2 as YYREEE (reference sequence). This CDR3 is built from 15 residues. V was pared by 7 bases and J by 0 bases, with 16 bases between. The CDR3 loop reads CASSPYVNMNTEAFF. The CDR3 nucleotides are TGTGCCAGCTCCCCATACGTCAACATGAACACTGAAGCTTTCTTT.

This clone has just one count. This chain connects TRBV10-2 to TRBJ2-3; no reliable D call. V dropped 6 bases and J dropped 6 bases, with 10 bases sitting between them. Germline loops: CDR1 WSHSY, CDR2 SAAADI. This CDR3 has 12 amino acids. The CDR3 protein is CASRGTGDTQYF. DNA of the CDR3: TGCGCCAGCAGGGGAACGGGCGATACGCAGTATTTT.

This clone appeared a few times. This chain joins TRBV30 and TRBJ2-1, with TRBD2 as a possible D gene (5 bases). Germline CDR1 GTSNPN, CDR2 SVGIG (reference sequence). V was clipped by 0 bases and J by 9 bases, with 12 bases between them. The CDR3 loop spans 13 amino acids. The CDR3 here is CAWSVHYRGEQFF. In nucleotides, the CDR3 is TGTGCCTGGAGTGTACACTACCGGGGTGAGCAGTTCTTC. The full variable domain, with the rest looked up from reference TRBV30 and TRBJ2-1, is SQTIHQWPATLVQPVGSPLSLECTVEGTSNPNLYWYRQAAGRGLQLLFYSVGIGQISSEVPQNLSASRPQDRQFILSSKKLLLSDSGFYLCAWSVHYRGEQFFGPGTRLTVL.

This chain uses TRBV2 with TRBJ1-2; possibly TRBD1 for D (5 bases). Between the trimmed V and J ends, which lost 6 bases and 5 bases, there was a span of 13 bases. CDR1 and CDR2 from the germline V gene are SNHLY and FYNNEI. The CDR3 loop spans 13 amino acids. CDR3 in DNA: TGTGCCAGCAGGGAGACAGCCAGATATGGCTACACCTTC. As protein: CASRETARYGYTF. Full variable domain (missing parts from reference TRBV2 and TRBJ1-2): EPEVTQTPSHQVTQMGQEVILRCVPISNHLYFYWYRQILGQKVEFLVSFYNNEISEKSEIFDDQFSVERPDGSNFTLKIRSTKLEDSAMYFCASRETARYGYTFGSGTRLTVV.

This clone was observed a single time. The V and J genes are TRBV11-2 and TRBJ2-3; TRBD1 might be the D (5 bases). CDR3 size: 15 residues. With 5 bases removed from V and 6 bases from J, the gap between germline ends came to 18 bases. The germline CDR1 and CDR2 sequences are SGHAT and FQNNGV. CDR3 protein: CASSQQGRATDTQYF. In nucleotides, the CDR3 is TGTGCCAGCAGCCAGCAGGGTCGGGCAACTGATACGCAGTATTTT.